This record looks at one TCR beta chain sequence and its context. No antigen is known for it. Per-base qualities were not stored, and no clone one base away is much larger. The CDR3 regions of human TCRbeta chains were analyzed by immunosequencing. As for the authors' bioinformatics: Repertoire TCRs were matched against a reference library of SARS-CoV-2-specific TCRs generated with the MIRA antigen-specificity platform. Breadth was defined as the fraction of unique TCRs that were SARS-CoV-2-associated, and depth was defined as the fraction of total T cells that were SARS-CoV-2-associated. Using the MIRA data, every spike-specific TCR was mapped to the spike region that the TCR reacted to and assigned to either a CD4 or a CD8 class. Log10-transformed breadth and depth values were compared by one-way ANOVA with Sidak's multiple comparisons tests. What TCRdb holds here is the immuneACCESS table cut down to in-frame rearrangements. Part of the clones is not present; checked against another copy, under half of the missing clones reflect an unresolved V gene, and the others are unexplained. The D gene and trimming were derived from the DNA, and the V and J assignments and clone size from that table. The sample profile shows 200,000 or so clones; approximately 93% of them were found once. The ten largest clones capture approximately 1% of the sample.

This sample is drawn from a study of T cell responses to AZD1222 COVID-19 vaccine (TCRdb year 2021). The study in broad terms: A total of 230 to 250 trial participants underwent TCR sequencing, of whom approximately 200 had received two doses of AZD1222 and around 25 had received two doses of the MenACWY control vaccine. Trial participants were enrolled into age subgroups of 18-55, 56-69 and 70-plus years, which contained around 150, 29 and 61 TCR-sequenced participants, respectively.

Trimming takes 5 bases off V and 7 bases off J; junction bases not matched to a gene: 7. The CDR3 spans 15 residues, from the cysteine through the phenylalanine. Left in the record is the CDR3 DNA by itself, 45 bases read in frame from the first base. CDR1 and CDR2 are drawn from the germline V gene: SGHVS, FQNEAQ. Summary of the overall study and its limitations: Participants were mostly white British and included more females than males, and it was suggested by the authors that clonal diversity may have been underestimated. In the small 56-69-year group, the increase in depth fell short of significance, most likely because of low power. No day 14 peak-response samples were available, so repertoires were characterized only after the peak T cell response. Epitopes outside the regions mutated in the B.1.351 and B.1.1.7 variants were reportedly recognized by nearly half of the unique spike-specific TCRs. After two AZD1222 doses, both the breadth and the depth of spike-specific TCRs were significantly higher than at day 0 and than in MenACWY recipients. Vaccine-associated CD4 TCRs spanned the whole spike protein, with dominant responses in regions 160-218 and 743-854. Conclusions about previously exposed vaccinees are limited because only five or six AZD1222 recipients were SARS-CoV-2 seropositive at baseline.

Interpreted using the paper, the time point label stands for: about 28 days (+/-7) after the second vaccine dose. AZD1222 recipients whose second dose came at about 4 weeks and those whose second dose came at about 12 weeks were combined into one group, since spike-specific TCR depth and breadth did not differ between the two schedules. Vaccinee samples came from UK trials COV001 and COV002, including a single-blind randomized controlled phase 2/3 trial of AZD1222 (ChAdOx1 nCoV-19) in healthy adults. For TCRbeta chain sequencing, PBMC samples were collected from trial participants at day 0 and at day 28 after the second dose.

The chain couples TRBV7-8 to TRBJ1-4; 10 bases in the middle match TRBD1. The TCR was taken from an adult who received the AZD1222 COVID-19 vaccine. The specimen comprised peripheral blood, sampled 28 days after the second AZD1222 dose. The CDR3 is CASSPDRGRAEKLFF. The DNA reads as follows: TGTGCCAGCAGCCCCGACAGGGGGCGTGCTGAAAAACTGTTTTTT.